The 26 T cell receptor beta chains presented below share a single source sample, sequenced in a study of spatial heterogeneity in lung cancer. Time point of the sample: sample taken at primary tumor resection. Sequencing was performed on whole RNA extracted from tumor and nontumor lung tissue, or from frozen PBMC, and the material was left unsorted. TCRdb reprocessed the 5' RACE reads with MiXCR, giving one entry per CDR3 protein. The sample contains tens of thousands of distinct CDR3 sequences, more than 6.5% of which appear only once. This specimen was PBMCs, taken at surgery. The receptors shown here come from a female donor with early-stage non-small cell lung cancer.

This clonotype was found many times. The chain is built from TRBV11-2 and TRBJ2-3; 7 bases map to TRBD1. The CDR3 extends over 14 amino acids. V was clipped by 4 bases and J by 1 base; unmatched bases: 2. CDR1 SGHAT and CDR2 FQNNGV come from the germline V gene. CDR3 protein: CASSSGTGTDTQYF. The CDR3 DNA sequence: TGTGCCAGCAGCTCAGGGACAGGCACAGATACGCAGTATTTT.

V usage is TRBV7-9 and J usage is TRBJ2-1, with 7 bases matching TRBD2. V shed 5 bases and J 0 bases; nucleotides not matched to a gene: 16. The CDR3 has 19 residues. Germline V gene sequence: CDR1 SEHNR, CDR2 FQNEAQ (reference sequence). Here the CDR3 reads CASSPGGLPGPSSYNEQFF. CDR3 nucleotide sequence: TGTGCCAGCAGCCCGGGGGGACTCCCGGGACCGAGCTCCTACAATGAGCAGTTCTTC.

This clonotype came up a few times. The V and J genes are TRBV20-1 and TRBJ2-3; D gene unclear. V lost 4 bases to trimming and J lost 4 bases, with 15 bases between them. Looked up from germline, CDR1 is DFQATT and CDR2 is SNEGSKA (reference sequence). This CDR3 spans 14 amino acids. CDR3 loop: CSAMDPYGPDTQYF. The CDR3 coding sequence is TGCAGTGCTATGGACCCCTACGGGCCAGATACGCAGTATTTT.

This clonotype was picked up many times. V is TRBV4-3 and J is TRBJ1-4; D not certain. In germline, CDR1 is LGHNA, CDR2 YSLEER. V lost 0 bases and J 10 bases, leaving 15 bases between the germline ends. There are 15 residues in the CDR3. CDR3 residues: CASSQETTRGRKLFF. CDR3 nucleotide sequence: TGCGCCAGCAGCCAAGAAACTACGCGGGGAAGAAAACTGTTTTTT.

This clonotype was observed many times. This chain connects TRBV29-1 to TRBJ2-5; the D is unclear. V was cut by 4 bases and J by 5 bases, with 14 bases left in between. The germline V gene has CDR1 SQVTM and CDR2 ANQGSEA. This CDR3 has 13 residues. The CDR3 nucleotides are TGCAGCGTTGCTCCCTTATCCCGGGAGACCCAGTACTTC. This sequence encodes CSVAPLSRETQYF. Using reference TRBV29-1 and TRBJ2-5 for the parts outside the CDR3, the full variable domain is SAVISQKPSRDICQRGTSLTIQCQVDSQVTMMFWYRQQPGQSLTLIATANQGSEATYESGFVIDKFPISRPNLTFSTLTVSNMSPEDSSIYLCSVAPLSRETQYFGPGTRLLVL.

This clonotype was counted between two and nine times. J is TRBJ2-7 and V is TRBV7-2; perhaps TRBD1 as D (6 bases). Germline loops: CDR1 SGHTA, CDR2 FQGNSA. The CDR3 totals 14 residues. Trimming shortened V by 6 bases and J by 3 bases, and 15 bases separated the two germline ends. Here the CDR3 DNA reads TGTGCCAGCAGTCTGGCAGGGGCAAACTACGAGCAGTACTTC. It codes for CASSLAGANYEQYF.

J is TRBJ1-2 and V is TRBV7-2; 7 bases are a match to TRBD1. The V and J ends lost 7 bases and 6 bases, in that order; junction bases with no gene match: 14. The CDR3 covers 15 residues. Germline V gene data show CDR1 as SGHTA and CDR2 as FQGNSA. CDR3 sequence reads: CASIQTGVSVDGYTF. The CDR3 DNA reads TGTGCCAGCATCCAAACAGGGGTTTCTGTCGATGGCTACACCTTC.

The chain is built from TRBV2 and TRBJ1-4; weak D call: TRBD1 (6 bases). V gave up 4 bases and J gave up 8 bases, with 17 bases separating them. This CDR3 spans 15 amino acids. CDR1 is SNHLY, CDR2 FYNNEI, per germline. Here the CDR3 DNA reads TGTGCCAGCAGTGGAACAGGGAATTTATTAGAAAAACTGTTTTTT. This codes for CASSGTGNLLEKLFF.

This clonotype has only a few counts. This chain joins TRBV7-9 and TRBJ1-5, with 7 nucleotides matching TRBD1. This CDR3 has 13 amino acids. CDR1 SEHNR and CDR2 FQNEAQ come from the germline V gene (reference sequence). The V segment lost 3 bases and the J segment 7 bases; nucleotides outside the gene matches: 3. CDR3 nucleotides: TGTGCCAGCAGCTTTGACAGGGACCAGCCCCAGCATTTT. Translated: CASSFDRDQPQHF.

This clonotype has a count of ten or more. J is TRBJ2-1 and V is TRBV12-3 or TRBV12-4, with 7 bases lining up with TRBD1. Unmatched junction bases numbered 8, after V lost 6 bases and J lost 3 bases. There are 15 residues in the CDR3. The CDR3 is CASSPRAGGYNEQFF. The CDR3, as DNA: TGTGCCAGCAGCCCTAGGGCAGGGGGCTACAATGAGCAGTTCTTC.

This clonotype was recorded many times. The chain has TRBV5-1 and TRBJ2-5, with D possibly matching TRBD2 (5 bases). Germline V gene data show CDR1 as SGHRS and CDR2 as YFSETQ. V lost 0 bases, J lost 5 bases, and 11 bases lay in between. The CDR3 spans 14 residues. The CDR3 protein is CASSLGEGLETQYF. The CDR3 DNA reads TGCGCCAGCAGCTTGGGCGAGGGCTTGGAGACCCAGTACTTC.

V gene TRBV20-1 combines with J gene TRBJ2-3; D is possibly TRBD1 or TRBD2 (5 bases each). The V end lost 0 bases, the J end lost 1 base, and 11 bases lay between the germline ends. The germline V gene has CDR1 DFQATT and CDR2 SNEGSKA (reference sequence). The CDR3 has 15 residues. CDR3 region: CSARDPPGRTDTQYF. The CDR3 nucleotides are TGCAGTGCTAGAGATCCCCCGGGGCGCACAGATACGCAGTATTTT.

This clonotype was recorded at least ten times. The rearrangement uses TRBV6-2 or TRBV6-3 and TRBJ2-7, with 8 positions matching TRBD1. The CDR3 has 14 amino acids. The V gene end was trimmed by 7 bases and the J gene end by 2 bases; junction bases not matched to a gene: 7. Germline-derived CDR1 and CDR2 are MNHEY and SVGEGT. Written as DNA, the CDR3 is TGTGCCAGCACCTCGGACAGGGTGGCCTACGAGCAGTACTTC. This codes for CASTSDRVAYEQYF.

This clonotype was counted many times. V and J are TRBV7-2 and TRBJ1-2; TRBD1 agrees at 8 bases. This CDR3 is built from 17 residues. Germline V lookup: CDR1 SGHTA, CDR2 FQGNSA. The V segment lost 0 bases and the J segment 6 bases; nucleotides outside the gene matches: 12. This CDR3 reads CASSLAVGAGGLNGYTF. CDR3 nucleotides: TGTGCCAGCAGCTTAGCGGTCGGGGCAGGGGGCTTAAATGGCTACACCTTC.

This rearrangement joins TRBV2 to TRBJ2-5; D is uncertain. The CDR3 loop spans 13 amino acids. From germline, CDR1 is SNHLY and CDR2 FYNNEI. Trimming removed 4 bases from V and 5 bases from J, with 11 bases in between. The CDR3 region is CASSALMRETQYF. The DNA of the CDR3 is TGTGCCAGCAGTGCGCTTATGAGGGAGACCCAGTACTTC.

Many counts were recorded for this clonotype. This rearrangement joins TRBV13 to TRBJ2-2; TRBD2 matches at 8 bases. V lost 4 bases, J lost 3 bases, and 1 base stayed unmatched. CDR1 is PRHDT, CDR2 FYEKMQ, per germline (reference sequence). CDR3 size: 14 residues. The CDR3: CASSSGRDTGELFF. The CDR3 DNA reads TGTGCCAGCAGCTCCGGGAGGGACACCGGGGAGCTGTTTTTT.

In this sample, this clonotype turned up many times. The CDR3: CASSQQRGFLYEQYF. The CDR3 DNA follows: TGTGCCAGCAGCCAACAACGGGGGTTCCTCTACGAGCAGTACTTC. The chain recombines TRBV7-2 with TRBJ2-7; possible D gene TRBD2, 6 bases. The V gene lost 5 bases and the J gene lost 3 bases, with 17 bases spanning the gap. The CDR3 has 15 residues. Germline CDR1 is SGHTA and CDR2 is FQGNSA. Together with reference TRBV7-2 and TRBJ2-7, the CDR3 gives the full variable domain: GAGVSQSPSNKVTEKGKDVELRCDPISGHTALYWYRQSLGQGLEFLIYFQGNSAPDKSGLPSDRFSAERTGGSVSTLTIQRTQQEDSAVYLCASSQQRGFLYEQYFGPGTRLTVT.

This chain uses TRBV12-3 or TRBV12-4 with TRBJ2-7; TRBD2 might be the D (7 bases). CDR3 length: 16 amino acids. V was trimmed by 11 bases and J by 3 bases, leaving 26 bases between them. The CDR3 bases are TGTGCCGGCTCACCTAGGGGGTTCGGGGGGATCTACGAGCAGTACTTC. Amino acids: CAGSPRGFGGIYEQYF.

This clonotype was seen at least ten times. The chain has TRBV18 and TRBJ2-3; TRBD1 might be the D (5 bases). In germline, CDR1 is KGHSH, CDR2 LQKENI. V was cut by 0 bases and J by 3 bases, with 13 bases left in between. CDR3 length: 16 residues. CDR3 bases: TGTGCCAGCTCACCACCAGTGCAGGGCTGGACAGATACGCAGTATTTT. As protein: CASSPPVQGWTDTQYF. Filled out from reference TRBV18 and TRBJ2-3, the complete variable domain reads NAGVMQNPRHLVRRRGQEARLRCSPMKGHSHVYWYRQLPEEGLKFMVYLQKENIIDESGMPKERFSAEFPKEGPSILRIQQVVRGDSAAYFCASSPPVQGWTDTQYFGPGTRLTVL.

This clonotype was recorded at least ten times. This chain connects TRBV29-1 to TRBJ2-7; D assignment may be TRBD1 or TRBD2 (6 bases each). Trimming stripped 7 bases from V and 3 bases from J, with 13 bases between. This CDR3 region has 12 residues. Germline V lookup: CDR1 SQVTM, CDR2 ANQGSEA. The CDR3 spells CSAGGGNYEQYF. The CDR3 DNA reads TGCAGCGCCGGAGGGGGTAACTACGAGCAGTACTTC.

This clonotype was found many times. The rearrangement links TRBV5-1 to TRBJ2-7, with TRBD1 matching over 7 bases. Trimming removed 2 bases from V and 5 bases from J; junction bases left unmatched: 7. CDR1 SGHRS and CDR2 YFSETQ come from the germline V gene. The CDR3 is 14 amino acids. The CDR3, as DNA: TGCGCCAGCAGCTTAGGGGTGACAGGGAACGAGCAGTACTTC. Translating gives CASSLGVTGNEQYF.

At least ten counts were recorded for this clonotype. CDR3 nucleotides: TGCAGCGGGACATGGGGGGCTTCCTACGAGCAGTACTTC. It encodes CSGTWGASYEQYF. This chain joins TRBV29-1 and TRBJ2-7; D may correspond to TRBD1 or TRBD2 (6 bases each). Trimming shortened V by 7 bases and J by 1 base, and 14 bases separated the two germline ends. CDR1 SQVTM and CDR2 ANQGSEA come from the germline V gene. This CDR3 is 13 amino acids long.

This clonotype was seen at least ten times. This chain joins TRBV6-1 and TRBJ2-7, with TRBD2 matching 7 bases. The length of the CDR3 is 12 residues. V shed 10 bases, J shed 3 bases, and the junction held 6 bases outside the gene matches. From germline, CDR1 is MNHNS and CDR2 SASEGT. Here the CDR3 reads CATGGSNYEQYF. The CDR3 coding sequence is TGTGCCACCGGGGGGTCTAACTACGAGCAGTACTTC.

This clonotype was counted at least ten times. The genes are TRBV6-2 or TRBV6-3 and TRBJ2-1; 11 bases are a match to TRBD1. V was clipped by 6 bases and J by 6 bases; unmatched bases: 7. The CDR3 sequence is 15 residues long. CDR1 is MNHEY, CDR2 SVGEGT, per germline. CDR3 in amino acids: CASSRDRGSVNEQFF. The CDR3 DNA follows: TGTGCCAGCAGCCGGGACAGGGGGAGCGTCAATGAGCAGTTCTTC.

This clonotype occurred many times. The V call is TRBV6-6, the J call TRBJ2-3, with unresolved D. With 11 bases removed from V and 0 bases from J, the gap between germline ends came to 15 bases. Germline V gene data show CDR1 as MNHNY and CDR2 as SVGAGI (reference sequence). CDR3 length: 14 residues. The CDR3 protein is CASQPEASTDTQYF. The CDR3 nucleotides are TGTGCCTCACAACCCGAAGCTAGCACAGATACGCAGTATTTT.

This clonotype was counted at least ten times. V gene TRBV7-2 combines with J gene TRBJ1-1; 10 bases fit TRBD1. Per germline, CDR1 SGHTA and CDR2 FQGNSA. V was pared by 5 bases and J by 7 bases, with 7 bases of the junction left unmatched. The CDR3 covers 14 residues. The CDR3 region is CASSRDRGGGEAFF. CDR3 DNA: TGTGCCAGCAGCCGGGACAGGGGAGGTGGTGAAGCTTTCTTT.